Below are 7 T cell receptor beta chains sequenced from a single sample in a study of STAT3 mutations in large granular lymphocyte leukemia. Data came from immunoSEQ multiplex PCR; TCRdb stores just in-frame clones and leaves some out. Of more than 25,000 clones in the sample, approximately 80% were seen once. Findings of the study overall: In T-cell large granular lymphocyte leukemia, about half of patients showed multiple immunodominant subclonotypes.

Which antigens these TCRs recognize remains unknown. Sequencing input: peripheral blood mononuclear cells. These receptors were obtained from a woman between 45 and 65 years old with T-cell large granular lymphocyte leukemia. Some clones in this sample may be carry-over from other donors' samples.

The table lists this clone with a count of one. The rearrangement uses TRBV27 and TRBJ2-2, with D maybe TRBD2 (6 bases). The CDR3 spans 14 residues. Trimming shortened V by 8 bases and J by 7 bases, and 17 bases separated the two germline ends. Looked up from germline, CDR1 is MNHEY and CDR2 is SMNVEV (reference sequence). The CDR3 nucleotides read TGTGCCAGCCGATTCCGGGGAGGCGGCGGGGAGCTGTTTTTT. Protein: CASRFRGGGGELFF.

The genes are TRBV30 and TRBJ1-5, with D tentatively TRBD1 (6 bases). The CDR3 runs to 13 residues. V was shortened by 2 bases and J by 1 base, with 6 bases between the two germline ends. From germline, CDR1 is GTSNPN and CDR2 SVGIG (reference sequence). The CDR3 is CAWSTGSNQPQHF. The CDR3 DNA reads as TGTGCCTGGAGTACAGGGAGCAATCAGCCCCAGCATTTT.

This rearrangement joins TRBV5-6 to TRBJ1-3; D is possibly TRBD1 (6 bases). CDR1 is SGHDT, CDR2 YYEEEE, per germline. The length of the CDR3 is 18 residues. V was shortened by 5 bases and J by 2 bases, with 23 bases between the two germline ends. As DNA, the CDR3 is TGTGCCAGCAGTTCGAACTCTACCGACAGGCTGGCTGGAAACACCATATATTTT. Protein: CASSSNSTDRLAGNTIYF.

This chain links TRBV28 with TRBJ1-4; D might be TRBD1 (5 bases). The V gene's germline CDR1 is MDHEN and CDR2 SYDVKM. This CDR3 region has 14 residues. V dropped 7 bases and J dropped 8 bases, with 17 bases sitting between them. The DNA of the CDR3 is TGTGCCAGCACCCCCGGGGGGGAAGGCGAAAAACTGTTTTTT. Its protein is CASTPGGEGEKLFF.

J is TRBJ2-7 and V is TRBV6-5; tentatively, D is TRBD1 or TRBD2 (6 bases each). V was pared by 8 bases and J by 1 base, with 12 bases between. Per germline, CDR1 MNHEY and CDR2 SVGAGI. This CDR3 spans 13 amino acids. Here the CDR3 reads CASARGASYEQYF. In DNA, the CDR3 is TGTGCCAGCGCAAGGGGGGCTTCCTACGAGCAGTACTTC.

This clone was counted once. The chain carries TRBV9 and TRBJ1-2; D not resolved. Deletions cut 10 bases from V and 4 bases from J, with 14 bases between. The germline gives CDR1 SGDLS, CDR2 YYNGEE. This CDR3 comprises 12 residues. CDR3 DNA: TGTGCCCAGGTACTTTGCCCCTATGGCTACACCTTC. It specifies CAQVLCPYGYTF.

The gene calls are TRBV5-1 and TRBJ1-4; D is possibly TRBD1 (5 bases). V was trimmed by 3 bases and J by 5 bases, leaving 8 bases between them. This CDR3 contains 13 residues. Germline lookup yields CDR1 SGHRS and CDR2 YFSETQ. The CDR3 protein is CASSWTKNEKLFF. CDR3 coding DNA: TGCGCCAGCAGCTGGACAAAAAATGAAAAACTGTTTTTT.